A selection of T cell receptor beta chains follows, all from one sample in a study of blood T cell repertoires in COVID-19. The protocol was immunoSEQ multiplex PCR, while the TCRdb copy is restricted to in-frame clones and leaves out a portion. The sample carries about 150,000 clones, roughly four fifths recorded once. Sequenced: peripheral blood. The receptors were gathered from an elderly woman with acute or convalescent COVID-19. CDR3s include the opening cysteine and the closing phenylalanine or tryptophan. The D gene is left open where the match is weak. Rows may omit the clone size; those that give it use once, few, many or a size class.

J gene: TRBJ1-4; V gene: TRBV30; clone size: .; D gene: .; CDR3 protein: CAGRTGGNEKLFF; CDR3 DNA: TGTGCCGGGAGGACGGGGGGAAATGAAAAACTGTTTTTT
J gene: TRBJ1-4; V gene: TRBV9; clone size: .; D gene: .; CDR3 protein: CASPQRDYGKLFF; CDR3 DNA: TGTGCCAGCCCCCAGCGGGATTACGGAAAACTGTTTTTT
J gene: TRBJ1-6; V gene: TRBV28; clone size: .; D gene: .; CDR3 protein: CASSMPGRENSPLHF; CDR3 DNA: TGTGCCAGCAGCATGCCGGGGCGGGAGAATTCACCCCTCCACTTT
J gene: TRBJ2-1; V gene: TRBV6-5; clone size: .; D gene: .; CDR3 protein: CASSYGGVSYNEQFF; CDR3 DNA: TGTGCCAGCAGTTATGGAGGGGTGAGTTACAATGAGCAGTTCTTC
J gene: TRBJ2-1; V gene: TRBV7-6; clone size: .; D gene: TRBD1; CDR3 protein: CASSSGQGGSYNEQFF; CDR3 DNA: TGTGCCAGCAGCTCGGGACAGGGGGGATCCTACAATGAGCAGTTCTTC
J gene: TRBJ2-7; V gene: TRBV6-5; clone size: .; D gene: TRBD2; CDR3 protein: CASSRTSGGPYEQYF; CDR3 DNA: TGTGCCAGCAGCCGCACTAGCGGGGGGCCCTACGAGCAGTACTTC
J gene: TRBJ1-2; V gene: TRBV21-1; clone size: few; D gene: .; CDR3 protein: CASSKVVTGVYGYTF; CDR3 DNA: TGTGCCAGCAGCAAAGTTGTGACAGGGGTGTATGGCTACACCTTC
J gene: TRBJ2-7; V gene: TRBV7-3; clone size: .; D gene: .; CDR3 protein: CASSPTDGTYEQYF; CDR3 DNA: TGTGCCAGCAGCCCGACGGACGGGACCTACGAGCAGTACTTC
J gene: TRBJ2-1; V gene: TRBV7-6; clone size: .; D gene: .; CDR3 protein: CASSLAYEQFF; CDR3 DNA: TGTGCCAGCAGCTTAGCCTATGAGCAGTTCTTC
J gene: TRBJ1-2; V gene: TRBV6-5; clone size: .; D gene: .; CDR3 protein: CASMGGGTANYGYTF; CDR3 DNA: TGTGCCAGCATGGGAGGTGGAACAGCTAACTATGGCTACACCTTC
J gene: TRBJ2-2; V gene: TRBV6-6; clone size: once; D gene: TRBD1; CDR3 protein: CASSGMTGGPSGELFF; CDR3 DNA: TGTGCCAGCAGTGGAATGACAGGGGGCCCGTCCGGGGAGCTGTTTTTT
J gene: TRBJ2-1; V gene: TRBV29-1; clone size: .; D gene: TRBD1; CDR3 protein: CSVEDQQGARNEQFF; CDR3 DNA: TGCAGCGTTGAAGATCAGCAGGGGGCGAGGAATGAGCAGTTCTTC
J gene: TRBJ2-1; V gene: TRBV23-1; clone size: .; D gene: .; CDR3 protein: CASSQSGAGDRYNEQFF; CDR3 DNA: TGCGCCAGCAGTCAATCGGGGGCGGGGGATCGCTACAATGAGCAGTTCTTC
J gene: TRBJ2-1; V gene: TRBV24-1; clone size: .; D gene: .; CDR3 protein: CATSDFSAGDEQFF; CDR3 DNA: TGTGCCACCAGTGATTTTTCAGCGGGTGATGAGCAGTTCTTC
J gene: TRBJ1-3; V gene: TRBV11-1; clone size: .; D gene: .; CDR3 protein: CASSPRTASGNTIYF; CDR3 DNA: TGTGCCAGCAGCCCCCGGACAGCCTCTGGAAACACCATATATTTT
J gene: TRBJ1-6; V gene: TRBV7-3; clone size: once; D gene: TRBD1; CDR3 protein: CASSLNSRDSYNSPLHF; CDR3 DNA: TGTGCCAGCAGCTTAAATTCACGGGACAGCTATAATTCACCCCTCCACTTT
J gene: TRBJ1-5; V gene: TRBV5-5; clone size: few; D gene: TRBD1; CDR3 protein: CASSRTGAGQPQHF; CDR3 DNA: TGTGCCAGCAGCCGGACAGGGGCCGGACAGCCCCAGCATTTT
J gene: TRBJ2-2; V gene: TRBV24-1; clone size: .; D gene: TRBD2; CDR3 protein: CATSDPGGAGGYTGELFF; CDR3 DNA: TGTGCCACCAGTGACCCCGGGGGAGCGGGAGGCTACACCGGGGAGCTGTTTTTT
J gene: TRBJ1-6; V gene: TRBV20-1; clone size: .; D gene: .; CDR3 protein: CSASPPGQNSPLHF; CDR3 DNA: TGCAGTGCTAGTCCCCCGGGTCAAAATTCACCCCTCCACTTT
J gene: TRBJ2-2; V gene: TRBV4-1; clone size: .; D gene: TRBD2; CDR3 protein: CASSHPRQREGQAYTGELFF; CDR3 DNA: TGCGCCAGCAGTCACCCGCGGCAGCGGGAGGGCCAGGCATACACCGGGGAGCTGTTTTTT
J gene: TRBJ2-2; V gene: TRBV5-8; clone size: .; D gene: .; CDR3 protein: CASSLIGTGSNTGELFF; CDR3 DNA: TGTGCCAGCAGCTTAATCGGAACAGGGTCAAACACCGGGGAGCTGTTTTTT
J gene: TRBJ2-2; V gene: TRBV11-1; clone size: .; D gene: .; CDR3 protein: CASSPKKIQAGELFF; CDR3 DNA: TGTGCCAGCAGCCCAAAAAAAATCCAGGCCGGGGAGCTGTTTTTT
J gene: TRBJ2-7; V gene: TRBV10-3; clone size: .; D gene: .; CDR3 protein: CAISLTAQGMGEQYF; CDR3 DNA: TGTGCCATCAGCCTGACTGCACAGGGAATGGGCGAGCAGTACTTC
J gene: TRBJ2-7; V gene: TRBV2; clone size: .; D gene: TRBD1; CDR3 protein: CASSKLDRDGEQYF; CDR3 DNA: TGTGCCAGCAGTAAACTGGACAGGGACGGCGAGCAGTACTTC
J gene: TRBJ2-5; V gene: TRBV6-6; clone size: few; D gene: TRBD1; CDR3 protein: CASSYGQGTETQYF; CDR3 DNA: TGTGCCAGCAGTTACGGACAGGGTACAGAGACCCAGTACTTC
J gene: TRBJ1-1; V gene: TRBV9; clone size: .; D gene: TRBD1; CDR3 protein: CASSAVTGADTEAFF; CDR3 DNA: TGTGCCAGCAGCGCCGTAACAGGGGCGGACACTGAAGCTTTCTTT
J gene: TRBJ2-5; V gene: TRBV11-2; clone size: once; D gene: TRBD1; CDR3 protein: CASSRDRGRGTQYF; CDR3 DNA: TGTGCCAGCAGCCGGGACAGGGGGCGCGGGACCCAGTACTTC
J gene: TRBJ1-1; V gene: TRBV7-9; clone size: .; D gene: TRBD1; CDR3 protein: CASSPRTGRAFF; CDR3 DNA: TGTGCCAGCAGCCCCAGGACAGGGCGGGCTTTCTTT
J gene: TRBJ1-4; V gene: TRBV20-1; clone size: .; D gene: .; CDR3 protein: CSAGDRQKLFF; CDR3 DNA: TGCAGTGCGGGTGACAGACAAAAACTGTTTTTT
J gene: TRBJ2-1; V gene: TRBV7-6; clone size: .; D gene: TRBD2; CDR3 protein: CASSAMTSGWDDEQFF; CDR3 DNA: TGTGCCAGCAGCGCGATGACTAGCGGATGGGACGATGAGCAGTTCTTC
J gene: TRBJ2-7; V gene: TRBV13; clone size: .; D gene: TRBD1; CDR3 protein: CASSLGTGAYEQYF; CDR3 DNA: TGTGCCAGCAGCTTAGGAACAGGGGCCTACGAGCAGTACTTC
J gene: TRBJ2-7; V gene: TRBV20-1; clone size: .; D gene: .; CDR3 protein: CSASLPHRAPYEQYF; CDR3 DNA: TGCAGTGCTAGTCTCCCCCACAGGGCACCCTACGAGCAGTACTTC
J gene: TRBJ2-3; V gene: TRBV2; clone size: .; D gene: .; CDR3 protein: CASSPPRGTYTDTQYF; CDR3 DNA: TGTGCCAGCAGCCCCCCCCGGGGGACCTACACAGATACGCAGTATTTT
J gene: TRBJ1-5; V gene: TRBV19; clone size: .; D gene: TRBD1; CDR3 protein: CASTYDRANRNQPQHF; CDR3 DNA: TGTGCCAGTACGTACGACAGGGCAAATCGCAATCAGCCCCAGCATTTT
J gene: TRBJ1-6; V gene: TRBV30; clone size: once; D gene: .; CDR3 protein: CAWSGSKGVWSPLHF; CDR3 DNA: TGTGCCTGGAGTGGCTCCAAGGGGGTATGGTCACCCCTCCACTTT
J gene: TRBJ2-3; V gene: TRBV30; clone size: .; D gene: TRBD2; CDR3 protein: CAWSGTSGRTGTQYF; CDR3 DNA: TGTGCCTGGAGTGGAACTAGCGGGAGGACGGGCACGCAGTATTTT
J gene: TRBJ1-6; V gene: TRBV5-1; clone size: few; D gene: .; CDR3 protein: CASTREENSPLHF; CDR3 DNA: TGCGCCAGCACCAGGGAGGAAAATTCACCCCTCCACTTT
J gene: TRBJ1-5; V gene: TRBV12-5; clone size: .; D gene: .; CDR3 protein: CASGLAGEGNQPQHF; CDR3 DNA: TGTGCTAGTGGTTTGGCAGGGGAAGGCAATCAGCCCCAGCATTTT
J gene: TRBJ1-2; V gene: TRBV6-5; clone size: .; D gene: TRBD1; CDR3 protein: CASSRDRGHGYTF; CDR3 DNA: TGTGCCAGCAGTCGGGACAGGGGACATGGCTACACCTTC
J gene: TRBJ2-2; V gene: TRBV5-1; clone size: .; D gene: TRBD2; CDR3 protein: CASSLGSAGVTGELFF; CDR3 DNA: TGCGCCAGCAGCTTGGGCTCAGCGGGGGTAACCGGGGAGCTGTTTTTT
J gene: TRBJ1-2; V gene: TRBV5-1; clone size: once; D gene: TRBD1; CDR3 protein: CASSLGTGGVNGYTF; CDR3 DNA: TGCGCCAGCAGCTTGGGGACAGGTGGCGTTAATGGCTACACCTTC
J gene: TRBJ1-1; V gene: TRBV4-1; clone size: few; D gene: .; CDR3 protein: CASSPSPGNTEAFF; CDR3 DNA: TGCGCCAGCAGCCCATCCCCGGGAAACACTGAAGCTTTCTTT
J gene: TRBJ1-3; V gene: TRBV18; clone size: .; D gene: .; CDR3 protein: CASSPAGGNTIYF; CDR3 DNA: TGTGCCAGCTCACCAGCCGGGGGGAACACCATATATTTT
J gene: TRBJ1-1; V gene: TRBV18; clone size: .; D gene: TRBD1; CDR3 protein: CASSGDRQNTEAFF; CDR3 DNA: TGTGCCAGCTCGGGGGACAGACAGAACACTGAAGCTTTCTTT
J gene: TRBJ2-7; V gene: TRBV10-3; clone size: few; D gene: TRBD2; CDR3 protein: CAIGVGRSGSAFYEQYF; CDR3 DNA: TGTGCCATCGGTGTGGGCCGTAGCGGGAGTGCGTTTTACGAGCAGTACTTC
J gene: TRBJ1-2; V gene: TRBV6-5; clone size: .; D gene: TRBD1; CDR3 protein: CASRSQGVYGYTF; CDR3 DNA: TGTGCCAGCAGGTCACAGGGGGTATATGGCTACACCTTC
J gene: TRBJ1-6; V gene: TRBV20-1; clone size: .; D gene: TRBD1; CDR3 protein: CSASTGGRPPLHF; CDR3 DNA: TGCAGTGCTAGTACAGGGGGTAGGCCACCCCTCCACTTT
J gene: TRBJ2-7; V gene: TRBV2; clone size: .; D gene: .; CDR3 protein: CASNGAGSYEQYF; CDR3 DNA: TGTGCCAGCAACGGTGCGGGGTCCTACGAGCAGTACTTC